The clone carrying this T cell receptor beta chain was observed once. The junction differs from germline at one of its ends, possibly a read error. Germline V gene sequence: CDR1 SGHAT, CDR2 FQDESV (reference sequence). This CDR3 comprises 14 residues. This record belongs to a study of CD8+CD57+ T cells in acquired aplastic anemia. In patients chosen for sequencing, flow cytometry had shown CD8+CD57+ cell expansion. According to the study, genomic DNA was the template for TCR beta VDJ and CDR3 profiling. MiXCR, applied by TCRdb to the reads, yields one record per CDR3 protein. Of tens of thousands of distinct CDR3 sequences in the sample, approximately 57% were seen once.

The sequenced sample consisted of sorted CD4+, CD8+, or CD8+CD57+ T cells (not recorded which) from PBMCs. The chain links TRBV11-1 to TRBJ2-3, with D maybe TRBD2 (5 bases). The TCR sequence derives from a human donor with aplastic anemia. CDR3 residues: CASSLGGSTDTQYF. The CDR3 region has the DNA TGTGCCAGCAGCTTAGGTGGGAGCACAGATACGCAATATTTT.